Below are 23 T cell receptor beta chains sequenced from a single sample in a study of monozygotic twins with inflammatory bowel disease (dated by TCRdb to between 2018 and 2021). The library was built by means of 5' RACE. Sequencing instrument: Illumina HiSeq 2500. Based on TCRdb reprocessing of the reads, there is one entry per CDR3 protein sequence, and DNA is missing. The table kept for this sample lists 330,000 or so distinct CDR3 sequences. The ten largest make up 2% to 2.5% of the sample. The sequencing sample was made of blood. These receptors originate from a human donor with ulcerative colitis or Crohn's disease, or a healthy co-twin of an affected twin (not recorded which).

This rearrangement joins TRBV7-9 to TRBJ2-3. The germline CDR1 and CDR2 sequences are SEHNR and FQNEAQ (reference sequence). This CDR3 spans 12 amino acids. The CDR3 sequence: CASSPVGDTQYF.

This chain links TRBV3-1 with TRBJ1-5; lacking DNA, the TRBD1 call made by TCRdb goes unchecked. There are 18 residues in the CDR3. Looked up from germline, CDR1 is LGHDT and CDR2 is YNNKEL (reference sequence). The CDR3 here is CASSLGIPADRYPQPQHF.

The CDR3 protein is CASKGLGQPQHF. The chain recombines TRBV7-2 with TRBJ1-5. Per germline, CDR1 SGHTA and CDR2 FQGNSA. The CDR3 length is 12 residues. Full variable domain (outside the CDR3, taken from reference TRBV7-2 and TRBJ1-5): GAGVSQSPSNKVTEKGKDVELRCDPISGHTALYWYRQSLGQGLEFLIYFQGNSAPDKSGLPSDRFSAERTGGSVSTLTIQRTQQEDSAVYLCASKGLGQPQHFGDGTRLSIL.

This sequence joins TRBV20-1 and TRBJ2-5; the TCRdb D gene call, TRBD1, has no DNA to confirm it. Germline CDR1 is DFQATT and CDR2 is SNEGSKA (reference sequence). CDR3 size: 15 residues. CDR3 residues: CSAPRAGDSQETQYF.

J is TRBJ1-1 and V is TRBV7-9; absent DNA, TCRdb's TRBD1 call cannot be checked. Germline V lookup: CDR1 SEHNR, CDR2 FQNEAQ (reference sequence). The CDR3 contains 16 residues. The CDR3 is CASSLRFRGGITEAFF.

The V call is TRBV28, the J call TRBJ2-5. This CDR3 is 14 amino acids long. CDR1 and CDR2 (germline): MDHEN, SYDVKM. CDR3 in amino acids: CASSLGTGGGSQYF.

The V gene is TRBV6-6, the J gene TRBJ1-5. There are 13 residues in the CDR3. Germline V gene sequence: CDR1 MNHNY, CDR2 SVGAGI (reference sequence). The CDR3 here is CASSRAGSQPQHF.

This chain joins TRBV2 and TRBJ2-7; the D call of TRBD1 rests on TCRdb alone, since no DNA is present to check it. The CDR3 is 14 residues long. Germline loops: CDR1 SNHLY, CDR2 FYNNEI. CDR3 sequence reads: CASSYLRVGYEQYF.

The CDR3 loop reads CASSLGSRQGGAFF. The chain is built from TRBV11-2 and TRBJ1-1; without DNA, the TCRdb call of TRBD1 cannot be checked. This CDR3 region has 14 residues. In germline, CDR1 is SGHAT, CDR2 FQNNGV.

The rearrangement joins TRBV12-3 or TRBV12-4 to TRBJ2-3. The CDR3 covers 11 residues. The CDR3 sequence is CASSPTEIQYF.

The V gene is TRBV5-3, the J gene TRBJ2-5; the TCRdb call, TRBD2, lacks DNA for checking. TRBV5-3 is labeled an ORF, and its function is uncertain. CDR3 length: 16 amino acids. The CDR3 sequence: CARSFSSRTFQETQYF.

J is TRBJ1-6 and V is TRBV20-1; TCRdb designates TRBD1, a call that cannot be tested without DNA. CDR3 size: 13 residues. Germline CDR1 reads DFQATT; CDR2 reads SNEGSKA (reference sequence). CDR3 sequence: CSAQQGIYSPLHF.

The rearrangement links TRBV7-2 to TRBJ2-3; the TRBD1 assignment by TCRdb is unverifiable without DNA. This CDR3 spans 16 amino acids. From germline, CDR1 is SGHTA and CDR2 FQGNSA. CDR3 in amino acids: CASSSSLGQGTDTQYF.

The chain is built from TRBV6-1 and TRBJ2-7; absent DNA, TCRdb's TRBD1 call cannot be checked. The germline V gene has CDR1 MNHNS and CDR2 SASEGT. The CDR3 is made up of 14 amino acids. The CDR3 reads CASHPRASSYEQYF.

V gene TRBV7-2 combines with J gene TRBJ1-1; without DNA, the TCRdb call of TRBD1 cannot be checked. The germline V gene has CDR1 SGHTA and CDR2 FQGNSA. This CDR3 is 15 amino acids long. This CDR3 reads CASSLIGGGYTEAFF.

This chain connects TRBV4-1 to TRBJ2-7. This CDR3 contains 13 residues. The germline gives CDR1 MGHRA, CDR2 YSYEKL. CDR3 amino acids: CASSQDLTYEQYF.

The gene calls are TRBV24-1 and TRBJ2-5; TCRdb gives TRBD1 as the D gene, but with no DNA this cannot be confirmed. The germline V gene has CDR1 KGHDR and CDR2 SFDVKD. The CDR3 has 15 amino acids. This chain's CDR3 is CATSGTDSRQETQYF.

This chain uses TRBV5-4 with TRBJ2-5; absent DNA, TCRdb's TRBD1 call cannot be checked. Germline CDR1 and CDR2: SGHNT and YYREEE (reference sequence). The CDR3 is 17 residues long. The CDR3 reads CASSLRSGLPREETQYF.

This rearrangement joins TRBV20-1 to TRBJ1-2; TCRdb calls TRBD1, which cannot be checked without DNA. There are 15 residues in the CDR3. From germline, CDR1 is DFQATT and CDR2 SNEGSKA (reference sequence). The CDR3 is CSARDQDRGRYGYTF.

This chain uses TRBV19 with TRBJ2-1; the TCRdb call, TRBD1, lacks DNA for checking. The CDR3 runs to 16 residues. From germline, CDR1 is LNHDA and CDR2 SQIVND (reference sequence). CDR3 region: CASTPEGYLTYNEQFF.

The CDR3 protein is CASSIPSGSLNEQFF. V usage is TRBV2 and J usage is TRBJ2-1; TCRdb outputs TRBD2, but without DNA this stays unchecked. Looked up from germline, CDR1 is SNHLY and CDR2 is FYNNEI. This CDR3 has 15 residues.

The chain links TRBV7-9 to TRBJ2-1; TCRdb calls TRBD1, which cannot be checked without DNA. CDR1 is SEHNR and CDR2 is FQNEAQ in the germline V gene (reference sequence). This CDR3 region has 13 residues. The CDR3 loop reads CASSPGTQDEQFF.

The chain recombines TRBV5-1 with TRBJ2-5; TCRdb selects TRBD2, and the lack of DNA leaves this call unchecked. The CDR3 has 16 amino acids. Germline CDR1 reads SGHRS; CDR2 reads YFSETQ. CDR3 sequence: CASSLASGRGWKTQYF.